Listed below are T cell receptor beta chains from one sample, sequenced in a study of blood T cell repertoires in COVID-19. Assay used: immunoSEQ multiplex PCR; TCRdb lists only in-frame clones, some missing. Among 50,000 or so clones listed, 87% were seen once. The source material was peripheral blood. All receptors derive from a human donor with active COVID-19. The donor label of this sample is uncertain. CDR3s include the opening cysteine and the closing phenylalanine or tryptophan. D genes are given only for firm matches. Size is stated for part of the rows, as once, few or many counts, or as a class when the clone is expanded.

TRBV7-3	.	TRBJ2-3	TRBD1	TGTGCCAGCAGCTTGGGTAGAGGGGGCAGCACAGATACGCAGTATTTT	CASSLGRGGSTDTQYF
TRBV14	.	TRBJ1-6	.	TGTGCCAGCAGCCCAAGTCTAAATTCACCCCTCCACTTT	CASSPSLNSPLHF
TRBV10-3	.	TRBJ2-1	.	TGTGCCATCAGTGAGTCCACAGGGAATAATGAGCAGTTCTTC	CAISESTGNNEQFF
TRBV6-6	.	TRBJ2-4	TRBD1	TGTGCCAGCAGTCTCACAGGGGGACCTCCGGACATTCAGTACTTC	CASSLTGGPPDIQYF
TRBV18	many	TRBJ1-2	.	TGTGCCAGCTCACTAGAAACCGGGACAATGCTCTTC	CASSLETGTMLF
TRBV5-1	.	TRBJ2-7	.	TGCGCCAGCAGCTTGTTTCAGAACAGCGAGCAGTACTTC	CASSLFQNSEQYF
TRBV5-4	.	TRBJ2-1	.	TGTGCCAGCAGCCAGGCCCCAACAGACTACAATGAGCAGTTCTTC	CASSQAPTDYNEQFF
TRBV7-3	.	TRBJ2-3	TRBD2	TGTGCCAGCAGCACCGGGACTACAAGCACAGATACGCAGTATTTT	CASSTGTTSTDTQYF
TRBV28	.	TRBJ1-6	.	TGTGCCAGCAGTAAGCCCTATAATTCACCCCTCCACTTT	CASSKPYNSPLHF
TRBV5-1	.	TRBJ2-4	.	TGCGCCAGCAGCCTGAGAGGGCGCGGCCTGGCCAAAAACATTCAGTACTTC	CASSLRGRGLAKNIQYF
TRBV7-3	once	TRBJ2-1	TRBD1	TGTGCCAGCAGCACTTATTCCGGGACAGGGGGCTATAATGAGCAGTTCTTC	CASSTYSGTGGYNEQFF
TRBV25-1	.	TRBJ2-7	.	TGTGCCAGCAGTGCCTCCACCCGCCGGGTCTACGAGCAGTACTTC	CASSASTRRVYEQYF
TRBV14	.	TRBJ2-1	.	TGTGCCAGCAGCCAAGATATTAAAGGAAAGGTGGGGCGGGGCTCCTACAATGAGCAGTTCTTC	CASSQDIKGKVGRGSYNEQFF
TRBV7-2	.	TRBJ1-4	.	TGTGCCAGCAGCCGCCCGGGAGGGACCCCGAATGAAAAACTGTTTTTT	CASSRPGGTPNEKLFF
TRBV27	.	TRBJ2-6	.	TGTGCCAGCAGCCTTGCGGCCAGGGGTATCCTATCTGGGGCCAACGTCCTGACTTTC	CASSLAARGILSGANVLTF
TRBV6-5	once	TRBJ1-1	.	TGTGCCAGCAGAAGACAGATTGGCACTGAAGCTTTCTTT	CASRRQIGTEAFF
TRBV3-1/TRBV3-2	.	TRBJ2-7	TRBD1	TGTGCCAGCAGCCGGGGACAGTTCTACGAGCAGTACTTC	CASSRGQFYEQYF
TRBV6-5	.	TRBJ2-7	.	TGTGCCAGCAGTTACGCGTCCGGGGGAGGCTACGAGCAGTACTTC	CASSYASGGGYEQYF
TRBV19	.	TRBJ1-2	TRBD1	TGTGCCAGTAGTCCCGACAGGGTGAGAGGCTACACCTTC	CASSPDRVRGYTF
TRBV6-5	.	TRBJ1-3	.	TGTGCCATGAGGGAAAATGGGGGAAACACCATATATTTT	CAMRENGGNTIYF
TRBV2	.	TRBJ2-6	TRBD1	TGTGCCAGCAGTGCGAGCGACAGGGTCCTTAGGGGGGCCAACGTCCTGACTTTC	CASSASDRVLRGANVLTF
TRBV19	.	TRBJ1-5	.	TGTGCCAGTAGCCTATCGGGAGGATGGAGTGACGGAGCCCAGCATTTT	CASSLSGGWSDGAQHF